This T cell receptor beta chain was observed in a study of OX40 agonist ivuxolimab in advanced cancers. Study-wide points: CD8+ T cells averaged more expanded clones than CD4+. Partly responding patients at 0.1-3.0 mg/kg showed some of the smallest clonal expansion. By week 6 at 0.1 to 3.0 mg/kg, blood CD4+ and CD8+ T cells had expanded clonally.

Here immunoSEQ multiplex PCR was the method, and the copy in TCRdb shows in-frame clones only, minus some. The repertoire consists of about 36,000 clones, with about 79% occurring once and the leading ten covering around 20%. Samples of blood were obtained at baseline, on cycle 4 day 1, and on cycle 7 day 1. Per germline, CDR1 SGHRS and CDR2 YFSETQ. The CDR3 consists of 15 residues. V gave up 0 bases and J gave up 0 bases, with 9 bases separating them. On this clone: Antigen: not known.

This chain uses TRBV5-1 with TRBJ1-2, with D uncertain. The clonotype comes from an adult with an advanced solid tumor such as melanoma, head and neck, liver or kidney cancer. The material was CD4+ or CD8+ T cells sorted from blood, obtained in a trial of the OX40 agonist ivuxolimab. The CDR3: CASSLVGNPNYGYTF. In DNA form, the CDR3 reads TGCGCCAGCAGCTTGGTGGGGAATCCTAACTATGGCTACACCTTC.